These 28 T cell receptor beta chains were sequenced from one sample in a study of molecular identifiers for immune sequencing clone quantification. TCRdb independently ran MiXCR on the PCR reads; one entry per CDR3 protein. The table includes roughly 320,000 distinct CDR3 sequences, 24% detected once. What was sequenced was naive CD8+ T cells from blood, with Jurkat cell RNA spiked in. The subset was: FACS-sorted CD8+CD4-CCR7+CD45RA+ naive T cells. Receptor source: a human donor in good health. Some libraries in this study had Jurkat cell RNA spiked in.

There are a few counts of this clonotype. The rearrangement joins TRBV5-4 to TRBJ2-2, with D perhaps assigned TRBD1 or TRBD2 (5 bases each). CDR3 length: 13 amino acids. V lost 4 bases, J lost 6 bases, and 10 bases lay in between. The germline V gene encodes CDR1 SGHNT and CDR2 YYREEE (reference sequence). Written as DNA, the CDR3 is TGTGCCAGCAGCAAAGGGGAGTCCGGGGAGCTGTTTTTT. It translates to CASSKGESGELFF.

The chain links TRBV6-2 or TRBV6-3 to TRBJ1-1; no definite D call. Germline V gene lookup returns CDR1 MNHEY and CDR2 SVGEGT. V shed 3 bases and J shed 0 bases, with 14 bases lying between them. The CDR3 consists of 16 residues. The CDR3 DNA reads as TGTGCCAGCAGTTATCCGGGAGCCTATATGAACACTGAAGCTTTCTTT. This gives the protein CASSYPGAYMNTEAFF.

This clonotype has a count of ten or more. The chain has TRBV15 and TRBJ1-5; perhaps TRBD1 as D (6 bases). Trimming took 0 bases from V and 4 from J, leaving 10 bases between them. Per the germline V gene, CDR1 is LNHNV and CDR2 is YYDKDF (reference sequence). The CDR3 has 15 residues. This CDR3 is CATSRDRGQNQPQHF. DNA of the CDR3: TGTGCCACCAGCAGAGACAGGGGACAAAATCAGCCCCAGCATTTT. Full variable domain (outside the CDR3, taken from reference TRBV15 and TRBJ1-5): DAMVIQNPRYQVTQFGKPVTLSCSQTLNHNVMYWYQQKSSQAPKLLFHYYDKDFNNEADTPDNFQSRRPNTSFCFLDIRSPGLGDTAMYLCATSRDRGQNQPQHFGDGTRLSIL.

This clonotype was counted between two and nine times. V is TRBV4-1 and J is TRBJ1-3; D is ambiguous. The length of the CDR3 is 16 residues. V shed 0 bases and J shed 0 bases, with 9 bases lying between them. From germline, CDR1 is MGHRA and CDR2 YSYEKL. This chain's CDR3 is CASSQEPRSSGNTIYF. CDR3 sequence (DNA): TGCGCCAGCAGCCAAGAGCCCCGCAGCTCTGGAAACACCATATATTTT.

V is TRBV13 and J is TRBJ1-5, with D uncertain. Germline CDR1 reads PRHDT; CDR2 reads FYEKMQ (reference sequence). V was cut by 4 bases and J by 4 bases, with 11 bases left in between. This CDR3 has 14 amino acids. CDR3 residues: CASSSRGRNQPQHF. The CDR3 DNA sequence: TGTGCCAGCAGCTCAAGAGGCAGGAATCAGCCCCAGCATTTT.

V gene TRBV4-2 combines with J gene TRBJ2-7; 11 nucleotides align to TRBD2. The CDR3 has 16 amino acids. Germline CDR1 and CDR2: LGHNA and YNFKEQ. Trimming took 0 bases from V and 6 from J; bases not matched to a gene: 7. The CDR3 DNA follows: TGTGCCAGCAGCCAAGATCGTCTAGCGGGAGGTATCGAGCAGTACTTC. Translated, it gives CASSQDRLAGGIEQYF.

This chain connects TRBV28 to TRBJ1-5; D unresolved. This CDR3 has 12 residues. Deletions cut 5 bases from V and 10 bases from J, with 12 bases between. From germline, CDR1 is MDHEN and CDR2 SYDVKM. The CDR3 loop is CASSQSGNPQHF. Written as DNA, the CDR3 is TGTGCCAGCAGTCAATCAGGTAACCCCCAGCATTTT.

This clonotype has a handful of counts. The chain combines TRBV19 with TRBJ2-3, with unresolved D. V was clipped by 5 bases and J by 1 base, with 13 bases between them. Germline V gene sequence: CDR1 LNHDA, CDR2 SQIVND (reference sequence). The CDR3 length is 15 residues. The CDR3 DNA follows: TGTGCCAGTAGTTCCTTAGCCGCGGGCACAGATACGCAGTATTTT. Protein: CASSSLAAGTDTQYF.

This clonotype was detected a few times. This chain connects TRBV11-2 to TRBJ1-2; D is uncertain. The V end lost 5 bases, the J end lost 5 bases, and 12 bases lay between the germline ends. The CDR3 runs 13 residues. Germline CDR1 and CDR2: SGHAT and FQNNGV. The DNA for the CDR3 is TGTGCCAGCAGCGGGCTTACTTTGTATGGCTACACCTTC. This codes for CASSGLTLYGYTF.

This clonotype has more than one count but fewer than ten. The V and J genes are TRBV19 and TRBJ2-7; D is unclear. The germline CDR1 and CDR2 sequences are LNHDA and SQIVND (reference sequence). V was trimmed by 4 bases and J by 0 bases, leaving 7 bases between them. The CDR3 has 13 residues. In DNA form, the CDR3 reads TGTGCCAGTAGTACAACAGCCTCCTACGAGCAGTACTTC. Its translation: CASSTTASYEQYF.

Points on this clonotype: A much bigger clone sits one base away, suggesting this may be a read error. The genes are TRBV14 and TRBJ2-1; 7 positions match TRBD2. The germline V gene has CDR1 SGHDN and CDR2 FVKESK. J gave up 3 bases and V 11 bases, and 7 bases lay outside the gene matches. The length of the CDR3 is 13 residues. The CDR3 protein is CAGAGLVYNEQFF. CDR3 sequence (DNA): TGTGCCGGCGCCGGACTAGTCTACAATGAGCAGTTCTTC.

This clonotype has just a few counts. The V gene is TRBV11-2, the J gene TRBJ2-7; D call uncertain. The germline V and J ends were trimmed by 7 bases and 6 bases, with 19 bases remaining between them. Germline assignment: CDR1 SGHAT and CDR2 FQNNGV. This CDR3 spans 14 amino acids. CDR3 coding DNA: TGTGCCAGCACCTCCGTCGGGTGGCCGGGCGAGCAGTACTTC. This translates into CASTSVGWPGEQYF. The full variable domain, rest sourced from reference TRBV11-2 and TRBJ2-7, is EAGVAQSPRYKIIEKRQSVAFWCNPISGHATLYWYQQILGQGPKLLIQFQNNGVVDDSQLPKDRFSAERLKGVDSTLKIQPAKLEDSAVYLCASTSVGWPGEQYFGPGTRLTVT.

A remark on this clonotype: The final CDR3 position lacks the conserved phenylalanine or tryptophan, pointing to a likely read error. V and J are TRBV20-1 and TRBJ2-3, with 14 bases identical to TRBD2. Germline V gives CDR1 DFQATT, CDR2 SNEGSKA (reference sequence). This CDR3 has 19 residues. CDR3 in DNA: TGCAATTCTCTCAAGAGGGGGACTAGCGGGGGCCTAACCGGAGATACGCAGTATTTA. Translating gives CNSLKRGTSGGLTGDTQYL.

This clonotype was recorded many times. This rearrangement joins TRBV30 to TRBJ2-5; D is uncertain. V dropped 0 bases and J dropped 5 bases, with 10 bases sitting between them. Germline V lookup: CDR1 GTSNPN, CDR2 SVGIG (reference sequence). This CDR3 spans 13 amino acids. CDR3 DNA: TGTGCCTGGAGTGTACAGCCTCGGGAGACCCAGTACTTC. Translation: CAWSVQPRETQYF. Variable domain in full (rest from reference TRBV30 and TRBJ2-5): SQTIHQWPATLVQPVGSPLSLECTVEGTSNPNLYWYRQAAGRGLQLLFYSVGIGQISSEVPQNLSASRPQDRQFILSSKKLLLSDSGFYLCAWSVQPRETQYFGPGTRLLVL.

This sequence joins TRBV30 and TRBJ1-1; unclear D gene. Germline CDR1 GTSNPN, CDR2 SVGIG (reference sequence). Trimming took off 3 bases at V and 1 base at J, with 12 bases between the two ends. The CDR3 runs to 14 residues. The CDR3 DNA follows: TGTGCCTGGAGATCCCAGGACTGGAACACTGAAGCTTTCTTT. It yields the protein CAWRSQDWNTEAFF. Full variable domain (outside the CDR3, taken from reference TRBV30 and TRBJ1-1): SQTIHQWPATLVQPVGSPLSLECTVEGTSNPNLYWYRQAAGRGLQLLFYSVGIGQISSEVPQNLSASRPQDRQFILSSKKLLLSDSGFYLCAWRSQDWNTEAFFGQGTRLTVV.

Turning to this clonotype: Given a much more abundant clone one base away, this may be a read error. The chain couples TRBV7-3 to TRBJ2-6; a possible D gene is TRBD1 (5 bases). Germline lookup yields CDR1 SGHTA and CDR2 FQGTGA. This CDR3 spans 18 amino acids. The CDR3 DNA reads TGTGCCAGCAGCGCATATTACGCCAGGAACTCTGGGGCCAACGTCCCGACTTTC. This sequence encodes CASSAYYARNSGANVPTF.

On this clonotype: A much more abundant neighbour one base away suggests this may be a read error. V usage is TRBV7-9 and J usage is TRBJ2-5; perhaps TRBD2 as D (6 bases). CDR1 SEHNR and CDR2 FQNEAQ come from the germline V gene (reference sequence). Between the trimmed V and J ends, which lost 6 bases and 2 bases, there was a span of 16 bases. This CDR3 comprises 15 residues. The CDR3: CASRPGEAEQETQYF. CDR3 sequence (DNA): TGTGCCAGCAGGCCCGGGGAGGCAGAGCAAGAGACCCAGTACTTC.

As concerns this clonotype: One end of the junction is discordant with germline, which a read error may explain. The gene calls are TRBV4-1 and TRBJ1-5; 8 nucleotides align to TRBD1. This CDR3 contains 14 residues. Germline assignment: CDR1 MGHRA and CDR2 YSYEKL. The DNA for the CDR3 is TGCGCCAGCGGCCAAGACAGGGGAAGACAGCCCCAGCATTTT. Its protein is CASGQDRGRQPQHF.

This clonotype was seen only a few times. CDR3 in amino acids: CASSSPMGGSYNEQFF. The CDR3 DNA reads as TGTGCCAGCAGCAGCCCGATGGGGGGTTCCTACAATGAGCAGTTCTTC. The chain has TRBV7-9 and TRBJ2-1; the D gene is possibly TRBD2 (6 bases). CDR1 and CDR2 from the germline V gene are SEHNR and FQNEAQ (reference sequence). Trimming left V 5 bases short and J 1 base short, with 15 bases between. This CDR3 has 16 residues.

As to this clonotype: An end of the junction differs from the germline gene, which may be a read error. The genes are TRBV6-5 and TRBJ2-7; the D gene is possibly TRBD2 (5 bases). The CDR3 covers 14 residues. From germline, CDR1 is MNHEY and CDR2 SVGAGI. The CDR3 DNA follows: TGTGCCAGCACCTCTACCGGACTTACCTACGAGCGGTACTTC. Encoded protein: CASTSTGLTYERYF.

The chain has TRBV4-1 and TRBJ1-1, with D perhaps TRBD1 (5 bases). Trimming removed 4 bases at V and 3 bases at J, with 12 bases between. CDR1 is MGHRA, CDR2 YSYEKL, per germline. The CDR3 has 14 amino acids. The CDR3 reads CASSPSQGDTEAFF. CDR3 DNA sequence: TGCGCCAGCAGCCCCAGTCAGGGCGACACTGAAGCTTTCTTT.

This clonotype appeared a single time. A much larger clone lies one base from this, so it may be a read error. The genes are TRBV5-6 and TRBJ2-7; 8 nucleotides agree with TRBD2. Per the germline V gene, CDR1 is SGHDT and CDR2 is YYEEEE. This CDR3 spans 15 amino acids. In nucleotides, the CDR3 is TGTGCCAGCAGCCTGAGCGGGGGCCTATCCTACGAGCGGTACTTC. The encoded protein is CASSLSGGLSYERYF.

The V call is TRBV6-5, the J call TRBJ2-7, with 10 bases identical to TRBD2. The J segment lost 4 bases and the V segment lost 6 bases, leaving 12 bases of the junction unmatched. The CDR3 runs 16 residues. Germline lookup yields CDR1 MNHEY and CDR2 SVGAGI. The CDR3 DNA reads as TGTGCCAGCAGCCCCGGGGCGCTAGCGGGGGAGTACGAGCAGTACTTC. Encoded protein: CASSPGALAGEYEQYF.

V is TRBV27 and J is TRBJ2-1; TRBD2 matches 7 bases. The CDR3 is 16 amino acids. V lost 1 base, J lost 6 bases, and 9 bases stayed unmatched. CDR1 MNHEY and CDR2 SMNVEV come from the germline V gene (reference sequence). This chain's CDR3 is CASSLLAGAKGNEQFF. CDR3 DNA: TGTGCCAGCAGTTTATTGGCGGGAGCTAAGGGCAATGAGCAGTTCTTC.

In this sample, this clonotype turned up a few times. The chain employs TRBV11-2 and TRBJ2-5, with 7 bases identical to TRBD2. Per germline, CDR1 SGHAT and CDR2 FQNNGV. With 5 bases clipped from V and 2 bases from J, the junction kept 8 bases outside the gene matches. The CDR3 has 15 amino acids. Written as DNA, the CDR3 is TGTGCCAGCAGCCCAGGGACTACCTATCAAGAGACCCAGTACTTC. It specifies CASSPGTTYQETQYF.

This clonotype showed up many times. V is TRBV5-1 and J is TRBJ2-7, with 8 bases identical to TRBD2. Germline-derived CDR1 and CDR2 are SGHRS and YFSETQ. The CDR3 loop spans 14 amino acids. The J segment lost 2 bases and the V segment lost 2 bases, leaving 3 bases of the junction unmatched. In DNA form, the CDR3 reads TGCGCCAGCAGCTTTAGCGGGGAAACCTACGAGCAGTACTTC. Its translation is CASSFSGETYEQYF.

The rearrangement uses TRBV5-1 and TRBJ2-1; no reliable D call. Germline V gene sequence: CDR1 SGHRS, CDR2 YFSETQ. V gave up 0 bases and J gave up 5 bases, with 6 bases separating them. This CDR3 has 13 amino acids. CDR3 sequence: CASSLAQNNEQFF. The CDR3 DNA follows: TGCGCCAGCAGCTTGGCCCAGAACAATGAGCAGTTCTTC.

The sample holds a few counts of this clonotype. The gene calls are TRBV27 and TRBJ1-1, with unresolved D. Germline CDR1 MNHEY, CDR2 SMNVEV (reference sequence). The length of the CDR3 is 13 residues. V dropped 7 bases and J dropped 0 bases, with 9 bases sitting between them. The CDR3 is CASTGMMNTEAFF. The CDR3 nucleotides are TGTGCCAGCACGGGAATGATGAACACTGAAGCTTTCTTT.